Shown below are 21 T cell receptor beta chains from a single sample sequenced in a study of control samples from healthy donors and cancer patients. Profiling relied on immunoSEQ multiplex PCR, and the TCRdb table lists in-frame clones only, not all of them. Found here are 150,000 to 160,000 clones, about 94% of them singletons; the top ten hold about 5%. The material sequenced was blood. These receptor sequences come from a man in his forties in good health.

The V and J genes are TRBV24-1 and TRBJ2-5; D call uncertain. CDR1 is KGHDR and CDR2 is SFDVKD in the germline V gene. There are 13 residues in the CDR3. V was pared by 2 bases and J by 0 bases, with 3 bases between. The CDR3 nucleotides read TGTGCCACCAGTGATTGGGACCAAGAGACCCAGTACTTC. The encoded protein is CATSDWDQETQYF.

V gene TRBV11-3 combines with J gene TRBJ2-7, with a possible D match to TRBD1 (6 bases). V dropped 2 bases and J dropped 5 bases, with 10 bases sitting between them. The germline V gene encodes CDR1 SGHNT and CDR2 YENEEA. The CDR3 loop spans 13 amino acids. CDR3 loop: CASSLRSGDEQYF. CDR3 coding DNA: TGTGCCAGCAGCTTACGATCAGGGGACGAGCAGTACTTC.

The chain is built from TRBV2 and TRBJ1-4; 8 bases are a match to TRBD1. Germline lookup yields CDR1 SNHLY and CDR2 FYNNEI. The CDR3 runs 15 residues. With 8 bases clipped from V and 3 bases from J, the junction kept 8 bases outside the gene matches. The CDR3 nucleotides are TGTGCCAGCTTTTTCCAGGGGGCGGCTAATGAAAAACTGTTTTTT. Amino acids: CASFFQGAANEKLFF.

The chain uses TRBV11-3 and TRBJ1-5; the D is unclear. This CDR3 is built from 14 residues. The V end was cut by 8 bases, the J end by 0 bases, with 11 bases between. Germline CDR1 and CDR2: SGHNT and YENEEA. In DNA, the CDR3 is TGTGCCAGCTTCCCGACCTATAGCAATCAGCCCCAGCATTTT. Protein: CASFPTYSNQPQHF. Supplemented by reference TRBV11-3 and TRBJ1-5, the full variable domain reads EAGVVQSPRYKIIEKKQPVAFWCNPISGHNTLYWYLQNLGQGPELLIRYENEEAVDDSQLPKDRFSAERLKGVDSTLKIQPAELGDSAVYLCASFPTYSNQPQHFGDGTRLSIL.

This clone appeared once. This chain connects TRBV5-4 to TRBJ1-4; D uncertain. Germline CDR1 is SGHNT and CDR2 is YYREEE (reference sequence). Trimming took 0 bases from V and 5 from J, leaving 11 bases between them. The CDR3 is 15 residues long. The CDR3 here is CASSLDPSLNEKLFF. CDR3 sequence (DNA): TGTGCCAGCAGCTTGGATCCCTCGCTAAATGAAAAACTGTTTTTT.

V is TRBV4-1 and J is TRBJ1-3, with D maybe TRBD1 (6 bases). CDR1 is MGHRA, CDR2 YSYEKL, per germline. CDR3 length: 15 residues. Trimming pared 4 bases from V and 1 base from J, leaving 11 bases between. The CDR3 here is CASSPGQSSGNTIYF. The DNA of the CDR3 is TGCGCCAGCAGCCCCGGACAGAGTTCTGGAAACACCATATATTTT.

The rearrangement uses TRBV6-2 or TRBV6-3 and TRBJ1-5; no firm D call. V lost 5 bases, J lost 3 bases, and 11 bases lay in between. The CDR3 is 14 residues long. The germline gives CDR1 MNHEY, CDR2 SVGEGT. CDR3 protein: CASSDGRNNQPQHF. The CDR3 bases are TGTGCCAGCAGTGACGGACGGAACAATCAGCCCCAGCATTTT.

Only a few counts were recorded for this clone. The chain recombines TRBV27 with TRBJ1-2, with a possible D match to TRBD1 (6 bases). V was shortened by 2 bases and J by 0 bases, with 13 bases between the two germline ends. This CDR3 is built from 16 residues. Germline CDR1 is MNHEY and CDR2 is SMNVEV (reference sequence). CDR3 nucleotides: TGTGCCAGCAGTTTAAGGTGGGACACCTCTAACTATGGCTACACCTTC. Translating gives CASSLRWDTSNYGYTF.

A word on this clone: An end of the junction does not agree with germline; a read error may underlie this. The rearrangement joins TRBV4-1 to TRBJ1-1, with 9 nucleotides matching TRBD1. The length of the CDR3 is 16 residues. CDR1 MGHRA and CDR2 YSYEKL come from the germline V gene. The CDR3 is CASSQDLFREDRGHLF. DNA for the CDR3: TGCGCCAGCAGCCAAGATCTTTTTCGCGAGGACAGGGGCCACCTCTTT.

This chain connects TRBV27 to TRBJ1-4, with D unresolved. Germline V gene data show CDR1 as MNHEY and CDR2 as SMNVEV (reference sequence). CDR3 length equals 14 residues. The V end was cut by 4 bases, the J end by 6 bases, with 12 bases between. The CDR3 sequence is CASSSLGPYEKLFF. Here the CDR3 DNA reads TGTGCCAGCAGTTCCCTCGGTCCCTATGAAAAACTGTTTTTT.

On this clone itself: This same CDR3 is encoded by further DNA sequences in the sample. The chain is built from TRBV6-5 and TRBJ1-2, with TRBD1 identical over 7 bases. V shed 5 bases and J 0 bases; nucleotides not matched to a gene: 6. Looked up from germline, CDR1 is MNHEY and CDR2 is SVGAGI. CDR3 length: 15 residues. CDR3 nucleotide sequence: TGTGCCAGCAGTCGACGGACAGGAGCTAACTATGGCTACACCTTC. This codes for CASSRRTGANYGYTF.

This chain joins TRBV30 and TRBJ1-2, with a weak D call TRBD1 (5 bases). Trimming removed 3 bases at V and 2 bases at J, with 16 bases between. The CDR3 is 15 amino acids. Per germline, CDR1 GTSNPN and CDR2 SVGIG (reference sequence). CDR3 bases: TGTGCCTGGAGCCCTAGGGGACGGGGAAACTATGGCTACACCTTC. Its translation is CAWSPRGRGNYGYTF.

The chain joins TRBV30 to TRBJ1-1; D may be TRBD1 (5 bases). The germline gives CDR1 GTSNPN, CDR2 SVGIG (reference sequence). V was clipped by 1 base and J by 4 bases, with 19 bases between them. The CDR3 sequence is 16 residues long. The CDR3 loop is CAWSDYFRAAGTEAFF. CDR3 nucleotides: TGTGCCTGGAGTGATTACTTCAGGGCGGCGGGCACTGAAGCTTTCTTT.

The genes are TRBV5-4 and TRBJ1-2, with 9 nucleotides matching TRBD1. The CDR3 covers 14 residues. Germline CDR1 reads SGHNT; CDR2 reads YYREEE (reference sequence). The V segment lost 2 bases and the J segment 8 bases; nucleotides outside the gene matches: 7. CDR3 DNA sequence: TGTGCCAGCAGCTTCGACACAGGGGGCGCGGGCTACACCTTC. It codes for CASSFDTGGAGYTF.

The chain joins TRBV27 to TRBJ2-7; D is undetermined. This CDR3 has 14 residues. V was shortened by 5 bases and J by 2 bases, with 13 bases between the two germline ends. Germline CDR1 and CDR2: MNHEY and SMNVEV (reference sequence). The CDR3 DNA is TGTGCCAGCAGTATCACGGGCAGGACCTACGAGCAGTACTTC. Protein: CASSITGRTYEQYF.

This clone was detected a few times. The V and J genes are TRBV2 and TRBJ1-2; a weak D match, TRBD1 (6 bases). The V gene lost 3 bases and the J gene lost 8 bases, with 16 bases spanning the gap. The CDR3 spans 14 residues. Germline V lookup: CDR1 SNHLY, CDR2 FYNNEI. CDR3 sequence (DNA): TGTGCCAGCAGTGACGTCGGACAGCCTAGGGGCTACACCTTC. Protein product: CASSDVGQPRGYTF.

The chain's CDR3 is CASSPEGLGNEAFF. For the CDR3, the DNA is TGTGCCAGCTCACCGGAGGGACTGGGGAATGAAGCTTTCTTT. The chain has TRBV18 and TRBJ1-1; maybe TRBD1 (5 bases). Trimming removed 3 bases from V and 7 bases from J, with 15 bases in between. The germline CDR1 and CDR2 sequences are KGHSH and LQKENI. This CDR3 region has 14 residues. The variable domain in full, with the rest retrieved from reference TRBV18 and TRBJ1-1, is NAGVMQNPRHLVRRRGQEARLRCSPMKGHSHVYWYRQLPEEGLKFMVYLQKENIIDESGMPKERFSAEFPKEGPSILRIQQVVRGDSAAYFCASSPEGLGNEAFFGQGTRLTVV.

The chain is built from TRBV13 and TRBJ1-6; TRBD1 agrees at 9 bases. This CDR3 comprises 13 residues. Germline V gene sequence: CDR1 PRHDT, CDR2 FYEKMQ (reference sequence). The junction had 4 bases not matched to a gene; V was cut back by 9 bases and J by 7 bases. CDR3 sequence: CASSGTGNSPLHF. Written as DNA, the CDR3 is TGTGCCAGTTCCGGGACAGGGAATTCACCCCTCCACTTT.

The chain recombines TRBV11-1 with TRBJ2-1; TRBD2 matches 7 bases. CDR3 length equals 15 residues. The junction had 8 bases not matched to a gene; V was cut back by 5 bases and J by 4 bases. Germline V CDR1 and CDR2: SGHAT, FQDESV (reference sequence). The CDR3 DNA follows: TGTGCCAGCAGCCAGCTAGCGGTTAATTACAATGAGCAGTTCTTC. Protein product: CASSQLAVNYNEQFF.

The chain recombines TRBV2 with TRBJ1-1, with D tentatively TRBD1 (6 bases). This CDR3 comprises 13 residues. With 6 bases removed from V and 1 base from J, the gap between germline ends came to 9 bases. Germline V lookup: CDR1 SNHLY, CDR2 FYNNEI. The DNA for the CDR3 is TGTGCCAGCAGCGTACAGGGGAACACTGAAGCTTTCTTT. The encoded protein is CASSVQGNTEAFF.

This chain joins TRBV7-8 and TRBJ2-3; TRBD2 matches 11 bases. Germline CDR1 is SGHVS and CDR2 is FQNEAQ. This CDR3 has 17 residues. With V trimmed by 5 bases and J by 2 bases, 9 bases remained unmatched. The CDR3 DNA follows: TGTGCCAGCAGCCCCCTAGCGGGGGGAACCTACACAGATACGCAGTATTTT. This sequence encodes CASSPLAGGTYTDTQYF.